A single sample is the source of the 9 T cell receptor beta chains below, sequenced in a study of T cells after yellow fever vaccination. TCRdb fed the 5' RACE reads into MiXCR, producing one record per CDR3 protein. The sample yields approximately 330,000 distinct CDR3 sequences, 4.1% seen once. Sample: PBMCs, taken 5 days after the yellow fever booster vaccination. Receptors were obtained from a man aged 18 to 30 who received the YFV17D yellow fever vaccine.

The gene calls are TRBV7-9 and TRBJ2-3; possible D gene TRBD2, 5 bases. CDR3 length: 17 amino acids. The germline V gene has CDR1 SEHNR and CDR2 FQNEAQ (reference sequence). V shed 4 bases and J shed 0 bases, with 17 bases lying between them. Here the CDR3 reads CASSSYRTRESTDTQYF. The CDR3, as DNA: TGTGCCAGCAGCTCGTACCGGACCCGGGAAAGCACAGATACGCAGTATTTT.

This clonotype has a count of ten or more. The chain has TRBV7-2 and TRBJ2-1; 7 positions agree with TRBD2. V was clipped by 3 bases and J by 5 bases; unmatched bases: 7. Germline V gene data show CDR1 as SGHTA and CDR2 as FQGNSA. The CDR3 runs 15 residues. This CDR3 reads CASSFFYGGNNEQFF. CDR3 sequence (DNA): TGTGCCAGCAGCTTTTTTTACGGGGGGAACAATGAGCAGTTCTTC.

This chain uses TRBV5-4 with TRBJ2-5; D not certain. From germline, CDR1 is SGHNT and CDR2 YYREEE (reference sequence). V lost 4 bases, J lost 2 bases, and 6 bases lay in between. The CDR3 totals 12 residues. The DNA of the CDR3 is TGTGCCAGCAGCACTACGCAAGAGACCCAGTACTTC. This gives the protein CASSTTQETQYF.

This clonotype was counted only a few times. For the CDR3, the DNA is TGCGCCAGCAGCTTCCAACAGGGCTCCTACAATGAGCAGTTCTTC. Translated: CASSFQQGSYNEQFF. The chain carries TRBV5-1 and TRBJ2-1, with D tentatively TRBD1 (6 bases). The CDR3 contains 15 residues. Germline values: CDR1 SGHRS, CDR2 YFSETQ. V lost 2 bases and J 0 bases, leaving 9 bases between the germline ends.

Comment on this clonotype: A much larger clone lies a single base off, so this may be a read error. The J gene is TRBJ2-3, the V gene TRBV10-3, with 8 bases fitting TRBD1. The CDR3 consists of 14 residues. CDR1 and CDR2 (germline): ENHRY, SYGVKD. The CDR3 sequence: CAISGTGTTDTRYF. The CDR3 bases are TGTGCCATCAGTGGGACAGGGACCACAGATACGCGGTATTTT.

This clonotype was found a few times. The V gene is TRBV12-3 or TRBV12-4, the J gene TRBJ2-3, with D unclear. The CDR3 extends over 13 amino acids. The V end was cut by 6 bases, the J end by 4 bases, with 11 bases between. The CDR3 bases are TGTGCCAGCAGCCCCATCGGCCCAGATACGCAGTATTTT. It is translated as CASSPIGPDTQYF.

This clonotype occurred a few times. The CDR3 DNA sequence: TGTGCCAGCAGCTTCCTGGGCCCCAATGAGCAGTTCTTC. It encodes CASSFLGPNEQFF. The chain links TRBV7-6 to TRBJ2-1, with D hard to call. The germline V and J ends were trimmed by 3 bases and 6 bases, with 9 bases remaining between them. The length of the CDR3 is 13 residues. Germline V gene lookup returns CDR1 SGHVS and CDR2 FNYEAQ. The full variable domain, its missing parts supplied by reference TRBV7-6 and TRBJ2-1, is GAGVSQSPRYKVTKRGQDVALRCDPISGHVSLYWYRQALGQGPEFLTYFNYEAQQDKSGLPNDRFSAERPEGSISTLTIQRTEQRDSAMYRCASSFLGPNEQFFGPGTRLTVL.

In its sample, this clonotype was seen a few times. The genes are TRBV4-2 and TRBJ2-5; TRBD1 might be the D (5 bases). The germline CDR1 and CDR2 sequences are LGHNA and YNFKEQ. This CDR3 contains 15 residues. V lost 1 base and J lost 2, with 11 bases in between. The CDR3 nucleotides read TGTGCCAGCAGCCAAGCGACAGAAGAACAAGAGACCCAGTACTTC. As protein: CASSQATEEQETQYF.

This clonotype occurred a few times. The chain recombines TRBV6-5 with TRBJ2-5, with D maybe TRBD2 (6 bases). Germline V gives CDR1 MNHEY, CDR2 SVGAGI. Trimming shortened V by 4 bases and J by 5 bases, and 17 bases separated the two germline ends. The CDR3 totals 15 residues. Written as DNA, the CDR3 is TGTGCCAGCAGTTCCGGGACTTTCGCCCGGGAGACCCAGTACTTC. It codes for CASSSGTFARETQYF.